A single sample gave rise to the 30 T cell receptor beta chains below, sequenced in a study of blood T cell repertoires in COVID-19. Data came from immunoSEQ multiplex PCR; TCRdb stores just in-frame clones and leaves some out. This table has about 100,000 clones, around 87% appearing once. The sequenced sample consisted of peripheral blood. The receptors derive from a woman aged 25 to 39 with acute or convalescent COVID-19.

CDR3 loop: CATSRGSAGGLETQYF. The CDR3 nucleotides are TGTGCCACCAGCAGGGGCTCGGCGGGGGGGCTAGAGACCCAGTACTTC. The chain joins TRBV15 to TRBJ2-5; 9 positions agree with TRBD2. From germline, CDR1 is LNHNV and CDR2 YYDKDF (reference sequence). This CDR3 is 16 amino acids long. The V and J ends lost 3 bases and 4 bases, in that order; junction bases with no gene match: 9.

The chain combines TRBV4-1 with TRBJ1-2, with 11 bases identical to TRBD1. Germline V gene data show CDR1 as MGHRA and CDR2 as YSYEKL. The CDR3 runs to 15 residues. Unmatched junction bases numbered 6, after V lost 1 base and J lost 8 bases. The CDR3 loop reads CASSQADRGQGGYTF. The CDR3 DNA sequence: TGCGCCAGCAGCCAAGCGGACAGGGGGCAAGGAGGCTACACCTTC.

The rearrangement uses TRBV7-8 and TRBJ1-1; D not certain. Germline V gives CDR1 SGHVS, CDR2 FQNEAQ. The V gene lost 2 bases and the J gene lost 5 bases, with 9 bases spanning the gap. This CDR3 has 13 residues. CDR3 region: CASSLSGVTEAFF. CDR3 in DNA: TGTGCCAGCAGCTTAAGCGGGGTGACTGAAGCTTTCTTT.

The rearrangement links TRBV5-1 to TRBJ2-7; 8 nucleotides match TRBD1. Germline lookup yields CDR1 SGHRS and CDR2 YFSETQ. V was pared by 4 bases and J by 2 bases, with 5 bases of the junction left unmatched. This CDR3 contains 14 residues. CDR3 sequence (DNA): TGCGCCAGCAGCCCTGACAGGGGACCCTACGAGCAGTACTTC. This codes for CASSPDRGPYEQYF.

The rearrangement joins TRBV5-8 to TRBJ1-1; TRBD1 aligns across 7 bases. The junction had 8 bases not matched to a gene; V was cut back by 6 bases and J by 6 bases. The length of the CDR3 is 13 residues. Germline V gives CDR1 SGHTS, CDR2 YDEGEE. The CDR3 region has the DNA TGTGCCAGCACCGAGACAGGGCTCCCTGAAGCTTTCTTT. As protein: CASTETGLPEAFF. The whole variable domain, filled in from reference TRBV5-8 and TRBJ1-1, reads EAGVTQSPTHLIKTRGQQATLRCSPISGHTSVYWYQQALGLGLQFLLWYDEGEERNRGNFPPRFSGRQFPNYSSELNVNALELEDSALYLCASTETGLPEAFFGQGTRLTVV.

This clone came up once. As DNA, the CDR3 is TGTGCCAGCAGCGGATGGGAGAGCTCCTATAATTCACCCCTCCACTTT. Translating it yields CASSGWESSYNSPLHF. This rearrangement joins TRBV9 to TRBJ1-6; D call uncertain. Trimming stripped 3 bases from V and 0 bases from J, with 10 bases between. Germline V gene data show CDR1 as SGDLS and CDR2 as YYNGEE. CDR3 length equals 16 residues.

The chain joins TRBV27 to TRBJ1-2; D might be TRBD1 (5 bases). Germline lookup yields CDR1 MNHEY and CDR2 SMNVEV (reference sequence). V was pared by 5 bases and J by 5 bases, with 15 bases between. CDR3 size: 14 residues. The DNA of the CDR3 is TGTGCCAGCAGTGGAACAGGTGGCCCGTATGGCTACACCTTC. As protein: CASSGTGGPYGYTF.

This clone was observed a few times. The CDR3: CASRRDSGGNQPQHF. In nucleotides, the CDR3 is TGCGCCAGCAGAAGGGACTCCGGCGGCAATCAGCCCCAGCATTTT. The chain links TRBV5-1 to TRBJ1-5; D is perhaps TRBD1 (5 bases). Trimming removed 5 bases from V and 2 bases from J, with 14 bases in between. Germline CDR1 and CDR2: SGHRS and YFSETQ. This CDR3 has 15 residues.

The chain combines TRBV28 with TRBJ2-4; 7 bases are a match to TRBD1. CDR1 and CDR2 (germline): MDHEN, SYDVKM. Trimming took 7 bases from V and 12 from J; bases not matched to a gene: 18. This CDR3 region has 15 residues. The CDR3 loop reads CASTQGGQAPWGQYF. The CDR3 DNA follows: TGTGCCAGCACTCAAGGGGGCCAGGCCCCTTGGGGTCAGTACTTC.

The chain is built from TRBV2 and TRBJ2-1; 9 positions match TRBD2. With 8 bases clipped from V and 6 bases from J, the junction kept 11 bases outside the gene matches. CDR1 and CDR2 from the germline V gene are SNHLY and FYNNEI. This CDR3 has 15 amino acids. This chain's CDR3 is CASFRGTSPGNEQFF. As DNA, the CDR3 is TGTGCCAGCTTCCGCGGGACTAGCCCGGGCAATGAGCAGTTCTTC.

The chain employs TRBV28 and TRBJ1-5; 8 positions match TRBD1. With V trimmed by 2 bases and J by 3 bases, 6 bases remained unmatched. Germline-derived CDR1 and CDR2 are MDHEN and SYDVKM. The CDR3 length is 16 residues. CDR3: CASSLTGGRFNQPQHF. CDR3 sequence (DNA): TGTGCCAGCAGTTTAACAGGGGGGAGGTTCAATCAGCCCCAGCATTTT.

The gene calls are TRBV5-1 and TRBJ2-1; 9 bases agree with TRBD1. Germline loops: CDR1 SGHRS, CDR2 YFSETQ. The CDR3 contains 15 residues. Trimming cost V 2 bases and J 7 bases; bases outside gene matches: 7. The CDR3 protein is CASSLYQTGGNEQFF. CDR3 DNA sequence: TGCGCCAGCAGCTTATACCAGACAGGGGGGAATGAGCAGTTCTTC. Drawing the rest from reference TRBV5-1 and TRBJ2-1, the complete variable domain is KAGVTQTPRYLIKTRGQQVTLSCSPISGHRSVSWYQQTPGQGLQFLFEYFSETQRNKGNFPGRFSGRQFSNSRSEMNVSTLELGDSALYLCASSLYQTGGNEQFFGPGTRLTVL.

V usage is TRBV20-1 and J usage is TRBJ1-1; D remains ambiguous. The CDR3 spans 14 residues. Trimming cost V 3 bases and J 7 bases, with 18 bases left between them. The germline gives CDR1 DFQATT, CDR2 SNEGSKA (reference sequence). The CDR3 protein is CSASGQSPISEAFF. CDR3 nucleotide sequence: TGCAGTGCTAGTGGGCAATCGCCCATCAGTGAAGCTTTCTTT.

J is TRBJ2-5 and V is TRBV18; D is unclear. Germline CDR1 and CDR2: KGHSH and LQKENI. Trimming stripped 6 bases from V and 5 bases from J, with 13 bases between. The CDR3 length is 13 residues. The CDR3 DNA reads as TGTGCCAGCTCCCGCGAGGTGACGGAGACCCAGTACTTC. Protein sequence: CASSREVTETQYF.

CDR3: CATSREPGGDRDNYGYTF. The CDR3 coding sequence is TGTGCCACCAGCAGAGAACCAGGGGGGGACAGGGATAACTATGGCTACACCTTC. The V call is TRBV15, the J call TRBJ1-2, with 9 bases identical to TRBD1. Germline-derived CDR1 and CDR2 are LNHNV and YYDKDF (reference sequence). The CDR3 is 18 amino acids. Trimming removed 0 bases from V and 1 base from J; junction bases left unmatched: 9.

The rearrangement uses TRBV3-1 (or the pseudogene TRBV3-2) and TRBJ2-7, with 10 bases identical to TRBD2. Per germline, CDR1 LGHDT and CDR2 YNNKEL (reference sequence). The CDR3 loop spans 16 amino acids. The J segment lost 3 bases and the V segment lost 1 base, leaving 6 bases of the junction unmatched. CDR3 bases: TGTGCCAGCAGCCAAGTTAGGACTAGCGGAAACTACGAGCAGTACTTC. Amino acids: CASSQVRTSGNYEQYF.

The chain links TRBV28 to TRBJ1-5; 8 bases line up with TRBD1. Germline CDR1 and CDR2: MDHEN and SYDVKM. Losses at the gene ends were 6 bases for V and 1 base for J; bases not matched to a gene: 5. The CDR3 consists of 15 residues. Here the CDR3 DNA reads TGTGCCAGCAGGCTTACAGGGGGGAGCAATCAGCCCCAGCATTTT. It is translated as CASRLTGGSNQPQHF. Based on the CDR3 plus reference TRBV28 and TRBJ1-5, the full variable domain is DVKVTQSSRYLVKRTGEKVFLECVQDMDHENMFWYRQDPGLGLRLIYFSYDVKMKEKGDIPEGYSVSREKKERFSLILESASTNQTSMYLCASRLTGGSNQPQHFGDGTRLSIL.

The rearrangement uses TRBV27 and TRBJ1-5; no firm D call. Trimming cost V 1 base and J 3 bases, with 4 bases left between them. The V gene's germline CDR1 is MNHEY and CDR2 SMNVEV (reference sequence). The CDR3 totals 13 residues. The CDR3 region has the DNA TGTGCCAGCAGTTTATGGCCCAATCAGCCCCAGCATTTT. Amino acids: CASSLWPNQPQHF.

For the CDR3, the DNA is TGTGCTAGTGGCCGCGACAGGGCCCAAGAGACCCAGTACTTC. Its protein is CASGRDRAQETQYF. The V and J genes are TRBV12-5 and TRBJ2-5, with TRBD1 identical over 7 bases. The CDR3 has 14 amino acids. Germline V gene sequence: CDR1 LGHNT, CDR2 FRNRAP. J lost 1 base, V lost 6 bases, and 5 bases had no gene match.

V usage is TRBV5-8 and J usage is TRBJ2-3; 10 nucleotides align to TRBD1. Germline lookup yields CDR1 SGHTS and CDR2 YDEGEE. The ends lost 0 bases at V and 6 bases at J; junction bases unmatched: 4. This CDR3 is 15 amino acids long. The CDR3 spells CASSLETGGADTQYF. The CDR3 coding sequence is TGTGCCAGCAGCTTGGAGACAGGGGGCGCCGATACGCAGTATTTT.

V usage is TRBV6-5 and J usage is TRBJ1-1; TRBD1 agrees at 9 bases. Per the germline V gene, CDR1 is MNHEY and CDR2 is SVGAGI. Losses at the gene ends were 6 bases for V and 7 bases for J; bases not matched to a gene: 9. The CDR3 consists of 14 residues. CDR3 sequence: CASRFIGTGFEAFF. The CDR3 coding sequence is TGTGCCAGCAGGTTCATCGGGACAGGGTTTGAAGCTTTCTTT.

In this sample, this clone turned up once. The junction and the germline gene differ at one end; a read error may be behind it. The rearrangement links TRBV28 to TRBJ2-2, with D possibly being TRBD2 (6 bases). This CDR3 contains 16 residues. CDR1 is MDHEN, CDR2 SYDVKM, per germline. CDR3 loop: CASNLPGTHNTGELFF. Written as DNA, the CDR3 is TGTGCCAGCAATTTACCCGGGACTCATAACACCGGGGAGCTGTTTTTT.

The V and J genes are TRBV11-2 and TRBJ2-1, with D possibly matching TRBD2 (5 bases). The CDR3 runs 14 residues. Trimming pared 6 bases from V and 8 bases from J, leaving 17 bases between. Germline CDR1 SGHAT, CDR2 FQNNGV. CDR3 residues: CASRPPAGAHEQFF. The CDR3 bases are TGTGCCAGCAGACCCCCCGCGGGCGCCCATGAGCAGTTCTTC.

V is TRBV6-1 and J is TRBJ2-3; D unclear. Between the trimmed V and J ends, which lost 2 bases and 0 bases, there was a span of 9 bases. This CDR3 spans 15 amino acids. Germline V gene sequence: CDR1 MNHNS, CDR2 SASEGT. This CDR3 reads CASSERPGSTDTQYF. DNA for the CDR3: TGTGCCAGCAGTGAACGGCCGGGTAGCACAGATACGCAGTATTTT.

The chain links TRBV19 to TRBJ1-1; tentatively, D is TRBD1 (6 bases). Trimming shortened V by 3 bases and J by 3 bases, and 23 bases separated the two germline ends. The CDR3 totals 18 residues. The germline gives CDR1 LNHDA, CDR2 SQIVND (reference sequence). The CDR3 region has the DNA TGTGCCAGTAGTATCCTCAGCGCCTCCTGGGGGACACACACTGAAGCTTTCTTT. As protein: CASSILSASWGTHTEAFF.

V is TRBV12-3 or TRBV12-4 and J is TRBJ1-1; unclear D gene. The CDR3 loop spans 13 amino acids. Trimming left V 7 bases short and J 1 base short, with 10 bases between. As DNA, the CDR3 is TGTGCCAGCACCACCCGGTGGAACACTGAAGCTTTCTTT. Residues: CASTTRWNTEAFF.

V usage is TRBV11-1 and J usage is TRBJ2-3; D may be TRBD2 (5 bases). CDR3 length: 14 amino acids. V was pared by 5 bases and J by 2 bases, with 11 bases between. Looked up from germline, CDR1 is SGHAT and CDR2 is FQDESV (reference sequence). CDR3 nucleotides: TGTGCCAGCAGCCCCGGACTCGTCACAGATACGCAGTATTTT. Encoded protein: CASSPGLVTDTQYF.

The gene calls are TRBV10-3 and TRBJ2-7; possibly TRBD1 for D (6 bases). V was clipped by 4 bases and J by 5 bases, with 9 bases between them. The CDR3 contains 12 residues. CDR1 ENHRY and CDR2 SYGVKD come from the germline V gene. The CDR3 DNA reads as TGTGCCATCAGTGGTACAGGGAACGAGCAGTACTTC. Translated: CAISGTGNEQYF.

This sequence joins TRBV18 and TRBJ2-7; D is possibly TRBD2 (5 bases). From germline, CDR1 is KGHSH and CDR2 LQKENI. This CDR3 spans 14 amino acids. V was shortened by 1 base and J by 7 bases, with 14 bases between the two germline ends. In DNA, the CDR3 is TGTGCCAGCTCACCACAGGGAGTTTCGCGGGAGCAGTACTTC. It encodes CASSPQGVSREQYF.

J is TRBJ2-7 and V is TRBV4-1; D perhaps matches TRBD1 (6 bases). Trimming pared 1 base from V and 0 bases from J, leaving 10 bases between. The V gene's germline CDR1 is MGHRA and CDR2 YSYEKL. This CDR3 contains 15 residues. The CDR3 nucleotides are TGCGCCAGCAGCCAAGTCAGGGGCTCCTCCTACGAGCAGTACTTC. Its protein product is CASSQVRGSSYEQYF.